Sequencing of this T cell receptor beta chain was carried out in a study of T cells in Graves' hyperthyroidism and ophthalmopathy. General observations from the study: A 13 V-J model separated ophthalmopathy from stable hyperthyroidism.

The V and J ends lost 4 bases and 4 bases respectively, with 10 bases between them. CDR1 is MNHEY, CDR2 SVGAGI, per germline. The CDR3 sequence is 13 residues long. A few counts support this clonotype. The antigen is undetermined. RNA transcripts were the template for amplifying TCR beta CDR3 regions. TCR CDR3 underwent first-round RT-PCR with the HTBI primer set. A single record per CDR3 protein comes from TCRdb applying MiXCR to the multiplex PCR reads. The data hold 400,000 to 500,000 distinct CDR3 sequences, with approximately 14% observed a single time. The source material was blood. The genes are TRBV6-5 and TRBJ1-2; D is perhaps TRBD1 (5 bases). The clonotype comes from a woman aged 18-30 years with Graves' hyperthyroidism. In DNA form, the CDR3 reads TGTGCCAGCAGTTTAGACAGTAGCTATGGCTACACCTTC. It translates to CASSLDSSYGYTF.